This entry lists 15 T cell receptor beta chains sequenced from one sample in a study of blood T cell repertoires in COVID-19. Sequenced by immunoSEQ multiplex PCR; TCRdb stores in-frame clones only, minus some. The repertoire holds about 120,000 clones, around four fifths seen once, with more than 15% in the top ten. The source material was peripheral blood. Source of these receptors: a woman aged 55-69 years with acute or convalescent COVID-19.

The rearrangement links TRBV11-2 to TRBJ2-7; TRBD2 agrees at 8 bases. Trimming removed 1 base from V and 1 base from J; junction bases left unmatched: 3. Germline loops: CDR1 SGHAT, CDR2 FQNNGV. The CDR3 sequence is 15 residues long. The CDR3 here is CASSLAPSGSYEQYF. For the CDR3, the DNA is TGTGCCAGCAGCTTAGCCCCTAGCGGGTCCTACGAGCAGTACTTC.

V gene TRBV4-2 combines with J gene TRBJ2-1, with 7 bases that match TRBD2. V was clipped by 3 bases and J by 2 bases; unmatched bases: 4. The germline V gene encodes CDR1 LGHNA and CDR2 YNFKEQ. CDR3 length equals 15 residues. The DNA for the CDR3 is TGTGCCAGCAGCCATGATAGCGGGCCCTACAATGAGCAGTTCTTC. Residues: CASSHDSGPYNEQFF.

V usage is TRBV7-2 and J usage is TRBJ1-1; 8 nucleotides agree with TRBD1. The CDR3 is made up of 15 amino acids. Losses at the gene ends were 5 bases for V and 5 bases for J; bases not matched to a gene: 10. Germline lookup yields CDR1 SGHTA and CDR2 FQGNSA. CDR3 sequence: CASSVMTGAETEAFF. DNA for the CDR3: TGTGCCAGCAGCGTGATGACAGGGGCCGAAACTGAAGCTTTCTTT.

This clone was observed a handful of times. The chain combines TRBV3-1 (or the pseudogene TRBV3-2) with TRBJ1-5; D not certain. The germline V gene encodes CDR1 LGHDT and CDR2 YNNKEL (reference sequence). The CDR3 contains 15 residues. With 2 bases removed from V and 0 bases from J, the gap between germline ends came to 8 bases. CDR3 sequence: CASSQQADSNQPQHF. DNA for the CDR3: TGTGCCAGCAGCCAACAGGCAGATAGCAATCAGCCCCAGCATTTT.

V gene TRBV24-1 combines with J gene TRBJ2-7; TRBD1 might be the D (5 bases). CDR1 and CDR2 (germline): KGHDR, SFDVKD. The CDR3 loop spans 15 amino acids. V lost 1 base and J 1 base, leaving 10 bases between the germline ends. In DNA form, the CDR3 reads TGTGCCACCAGTGATTTATCTAGGGGTTCCTACGAGCAGTACTTC. Translated, it gives CATSDLSRGSYEQYF.

The gene calls are TRBV4-2 and TRBJ2-7; 7 bases are a match to TRBD1. The CDR3 has 15 residues. Germline loops: CDR1 LGHNA, CDR2 YNFKEQ. V shed 0 bases, J shed 0 bases, and the junction held 2 bases outside the gene matches. This chain's CDR3 is CASSQETGHSYEQYF. The CDR3 nucleotides are TGTGCCAGCAGCCAAGAGACAGGGCACTCCTACGAGCAGTACTTC.

The CDR3: CASSLSRDETQYF. CDR3 nucleotides: TGTGCCAGCTCACTGTCCAGGGATGAGACCCAGTACTTC. This chain joins TRBV18 and TRBJ2-5; maybe TRBD1 (5 bases). This CDR3 comprises 13 residues. Between the trimmed V and J ends, which lost 4 bases and 5 bases, there was a span of 11 bases. Germline V gives CDR1 KGHSH, CDR2 LQKENI.

The V and J genes are TRBV6-5 and TRBJ2-7, with 7 bases lining up with TRBD1. V dropped 4 bases and J dropped 1; count of bases not matched to a gene: 7. Germline loops: CDR1 MNHEY, CDR2 SVGAGI. This CDR3 has 15 residues. CDR3 nucleotides: TGTGCCAGCAGTTTGTTCGAGACAGGGTCCTACGAGCAGTACTTC. Protein product: CASSLFETGSYEQYF.

This chain links TRBV6-4 with TRBJ2-3, with D possibly TRBD1 on 6 matching bases. Germline CDR1 is MRHNA and CDR2 is SNTAGT. CDR3 size: 13 residues. V was pared by 6 bases and J by 6 bases, with 13 bases between. CDR3 region: CASSPDTGDTQYF. The CDR3 nucleotides are TGTGCCAGCAGCCCTGATACAGGGGATACGCAGTATTTT.

This clone showed up just once. CDR3 nucleotide sequence: TGCGCCAGCAGCTCCGGGACAGGGGGCCTCTTGAACACTGAAGCTTTCTTT. Translated, it gives CASSSGTGGLLNTEAFF. The J gene is TRBJ1-1, the V gene TRBV5-1; 12 bases match TRBD1. The CDR3 loop spans 17 amino acids. Germline V gene lookup returns CDR1 SGHRS and CDR2 YFSETQ. V lost 3 bases to trimming and J lost 0 bases; unmatched junction nucleotides: 6.

This sequence joins TRBV11-2 and TRBJ2-7; the match to TRBD1 covers 9 bases. Germline V gene sequence: CDR1 SGHAT, CDR2 FQNNGV. This CDR3 has 13 residues. The V gene end was trimmed by 7 bases and the J gene end by 5 bases; junction bases not matched to a gene: 6. DNA for the CDR3: TGTGCCAGCACAAGGACAGGGGCCGACGAGCAGTACTTC. Its protein product is CASTRTGADEQYF.

Points on this clone: Just one base apart from a much larger clone, this may be a read error. Other nucleotide sequences from this sample produce the same CDR3. This rearrangement joins TRBV2 to TRBJ1-5; TRBD1 matches 9 bases. V was pared by 6 bases and J by 4 bases, with 1 base of the junction left unmatched. Germline V gives CDR1 SNHLY, CDR2 FYNNEI. The CDR3 length is 13 residues. CDR3 amino acids: CASRGTGNQPQHF. The CDR3 coding sequence is TGTGCCAGCAGAGGGACAGGGAATCAGCCCCAGCATTTT.

The V gene is TRBV5-1, the J gene TRBJ2-7, with 8 bases lining up with TRBD1. Germline V gives CDR1 SGHRS, CDR2 YFSETQ. V trimming: 4 bases; J trimming: 4 bases; junction bases outside the gene matches: 7. CDR3 length: 14 residues. Written as DNA, the CDR3 is TGCGCCAGCAGCGTAGCCGGGACAGGTTACGAGCAGTACTTC. It yields the protein CASSVAGTGYEQYF.

The chain links TRBV5-5 to TRBJ1-5; TRBD1 agrees at 9 bases. Germline values: CDR1 SGHKS, CDR2 YYEKEE (reference sequence). This CDR3 has 17 residues. Trimming took 6 bases from V and 3 from J; bases not matched to a gene: 13. The CDR3 nucleotides read TGTGCCAGCATTGCCCTAGGACAGGGGTTCACCAATCAGCCCCAGCATTTT. It codes for CASIALGQGFTNQPQHF.

V and J are TRBV7-9 and TRBJ2-7; maybe TRBD1 (5 bases). The V end lost 4 bases, the J end lost 2 bases, and 12 bases lay between the germline ends. Germline loops: CDR1 SEHNR, CDR2 FQNEAQ (reference sequence). The CDR3 consists of 14 residues. CDR3 nucleotide sequence: TGTGCCAGCAGCTCCTCACAGGAAACCTACGAGCAGTACTTC. It encodes CASSSSQETYEQYF.